This entry describes one T cell receptor (beta chain). These data are taken from a study of blood T cell repertoires in COVID-19. Study information: Sample material is recorded as cDNA or gDNA derived from T cells, B-cell-depleted T cells, or PBMCs.

The authors' processing: Reference gene primer amplification gave nucleated cell count estimates. Only in-frame clones appear in the TCRdb table, and some are missing; sequencing was by immunoSEQ multiplex PCR. Clone size and V and J calls were adopted from that table, with D and trimming inferred from the DNA. The table records around 93,000 clones, approximately 90% of them present only once. CDR3 length: 14 amino acids. The V gene lost 1 base and the J gene lost 5 bases, with 11 bases spanning the gap. The germline V gene encodes CDR1 SGHAT and CDR2 FQNNGV. The sequence derives from a human donor in a cohort sampled during active COVID-19. V is TRBV11-2 and J is TRBJ1-1; D gene unclear. Sequenced material: peripheral blood. The CDR3, as DNA: TGTGCCAGCAGCTTAGCGAGTGGGAGGACTGAAGCTTTCTTT. This codes for CASSLASGRTEAFF. Complete variable domain (other parts from reference TRBV11-2 and TRBJ1-1): EAGVAQSPRYKIIEKRQSVAFWCNPISGHATLYWYQQILGQGPKLLIQFQNNGVVDDSQLPKDRFSAERLKGVDSTLKIQPAKLEDSAVYLCASSLASGRTEAFFGQGTRLTVV.